A selection of T cell receptor beta chains follows, all from one sample in a study of PD-L1 blockade in urothelial cancer. Sequencing was performed with immunoSEQ multiplex PCR; in TCRdb, only in-frame clones are kept and a portion is missing. The table lists just over 35,000 clones, just over 35% of them singletons. The source material was tumor tissue, sampled before atezolizumab (anti-PD-L1) treatment. These receptors all come from a man in his 60s with urothelial cancer. CDR3s include the opening cysteine and the closing phenylalanine or tryptophan. The order of the fields is V gene, J gene, clone size, D gene, CDR3 protein, CDR3 DNA. A D gene is named only where the DNA matches it firmly. A row's size may be missing; if present it is once, few, many or a size class.

V: TRBV6-8
J: TRBJ1-2
size: few
D: -
CDR3: CASSYATTNAGRGYTF
DNA: TGTGCCAGCAGTTACGCGACGACGAACGCCGGTCGGGGCTACACCTTC

V: TRBV30
J: TRBJ1-4
size: -
D: TRBD1
CDR3: CAWRDRTGTGREKLFF
DNA: TGTGCCTGGAGGGATCGAACCGGGACAGGGCGTGAAAAACTGTTTTTT

V: TRBV6-8
J: TRBJ2-7
size: -
D: -
CDR3: CASSAHDRSHYEQYF
DNA: TGTGCCAGCAGTGCGCATGACAGGAGTCACTACGAGCAGTACTTC

V: TRBV19
J: TRBJ1-2
size: -
D: TRBD1
CDR3: CASSRAGTGSYYGYTF
DNA: TGTGCCAGTAGCCGGGCCGGGACAGGGTCGTACTATGGCTACACCTTC

V: TRBV30
J: TRBJ1-6
size: -
D: -
CDR3: CAWSVGSNSPLHF
DNA: TGTGCCTGGAGCGTAGGGTCGAATTCACCCCTCCACTTT

V: TRBV15
J: TRBJ2-5
size: -
D: TRBD2
CDR3: CATSRDFTSGQETQYF
DNA: TGTGCCACCAGCAGAGATTTTACTAGCGGACAAGAGACCCAGTACTTC

V: TRBV1
J: TRBJ1-4
size: -
D: -
CDR3: CASSQDYGTEVEKLFF
DNA: TGCGCCAGCAGCCAAGATTACGGGACGGAGGTTGAAAAACTGTTTTTT

V: TRBV6-8
J: TRBJ2-1
size: medium-sized
D: -
CDR3: CASNLDGDYNEQFF
DNA: TGTGCCAGCAATCTAGACGGAGACTACAATGAGCAGTTCTTC

V: TRBV29-1
J: TRBJ2-5
size: -
D: TRBD2
CDR3: CSARAGGYQETQYF
DNA: TGCAGCGCCAGGGCGGGGGGGTACCAAGAGACCCAGTACTTC

V: TRBV6-8
J: TRBJ2-4
size: few
D: TRBD1
CDR3: CASRPPGQGGAKNIQYF
DNA: TGTGCCAGCAGACCTCCCGGACAGGGGGGAGCCAAAAACATTCAGTACTTC

V: TRBV1
J: TRBJ1-1
size: -
D: -
CDR3: CASSQTVSTEAFF
DNA: TGCGCCAGCAGCCAAACTGTTAGCACTGAAGCTTTCTTT

V: TRBV7-8
J: TRBJ1-4
size: -
D: -
CDR3: CASSHKGQPNEKLFF
DNA: TGTGCCAGCAGCCACAAAGGCCAGCCTAATGAAAAACTGTTTTTT

V: TRBV6-8
J: TRBJ2-5
size: -
D: -
CDR3: CASSYGKTQETQYF
DNA: TGTGCCAGCAGTTACGGGAAAACCCAAGAGACCCAGTACTTC

V: TRBV11-3
J: TRBJ2-2
size: -
D: -
CDR3: CASSLQHDRRAGELFF
DNA: TGTGCCAGCAGCTTGCAACACGACAGGAGGGCCGGGGAGCTGTTTTTT

V: TRBV28
J: TRBJ2-6
size: -
D: -
CDR3: CASSPTTTGANVLTF
DNA: TGTGCCAGCAGTCCAACGACTACGGGGGCCAACGTCCTGACTTTC

V: TRBV11-3
J: TRBJ1-4
size: many
D: -
CDR3: CASSTSTASNEKLFF
DNA: TGTGCCAGCAGCACTTCGACAGCGAGTAATGAAAAACTGTTTTTT

V: TRBV19
J: TRBJ1-3
size: -
D: -
CDR3: CASSSQDSVSGNTIYF
DNA: TGTGCCAGTAGTTCGCAAGACAGCGTCTCTGGAAACACCATATATTTT

V: TRBV30
J: TRBJ1-2
size: -
D: -
CDR3: CAWAGHGLGYTF
DNA: TGTGCCTGGGCCGGTCACGGGCTAGGCTACACCTTC